Shown below are 19 T cell receptor beta chains from a single sample sequenced in a study of CD8 T cells in ankylosing spondylitis. TCRdb used MiXCR to reprocess the 5' RACE reads, holding one entry per CDR3 protein. The sample lists more than 250,000 distinct CDR3 sequences, around 7.6% occurring once. Findings of the study overall: Ankylosing spondylitis blood appeared to be characterized by a TCR beta motif of about eight highly homologous variants.

For these receptors, no antigen is known. The specimen was blood, either unsorted or a sorted T cell fraction (not recorded which). These receptors all come from a male donor with ankylosing spondylitis.

In its sample, this clonotype was seen many times. The V and J genes are TRBV12-3 or TRBV12-4 and TRBJ2-7; possibly TRBD1 for D (6 bases). With 4 bases removed from V and 6 bases from J, the gap between germline ends came to 13 bases. This CDR3 has 13 amino acids. CDR3 bases: TGTGCCAGCAGTTGGACAGCAGAGGCCGAGCAGTACTTC. Amino acids: CASSWTAEAEQYF.

J is TRBJ2-7 and V is TRBV9; 7 bases fit TRBD1. This CDR3 region has 13 residues. The V segment lost 3 bases and the J segment 2 bases; nucleotides outside the gene matches: 2. CDR1 SGDLS and CDR2 YYNGEE come from the germline V gene. The CDR3 reads CASSATGAYEQYF. In DNA form, the CDR3 reads TGTGCCAGCAGCGCCACAGGGGCCTACGAGCAGTACTTC.

This clonotype was seen more than once but under ten times. The V gene is TRBV27, the J gene TRBJ2-3, with 9 positions matching TRBD2. The V and J ends lost 6 bases and 2 bases, in that order; junction bases with no gene match: 6. Germline loops: CDR1 MNHEY, CDR2 SMNVEV (reference sequence). The CDR3 runs to 15 residues. DNA for the CDR3: TGTGCCAGCAGCGGACTAGCGAGGATCACAGATACGCAGTATTTT. Residues: CASSGLARITDTQYF.

This clonotype was observed a few times. The chain combines TRBV7-3 with TRBJ1-1, with a weak D call TRBD1 (5 bases). CDR3 size: 15 residues. Germline CDR1 and CDR2: SGHTA and FQGTGA. With 1 base removed from V and 0 bases from J, the gap between germline ends came to 9 bases. Written as DNA, the CDR3 is TGTGCCAGCAGCTTAATCGCAGGGTTGAACACTGAAGCTTTCTTT. As protein: CASSLIAGLNTEAFF.

The CDR3 is CASSFSPYSMANEQFF. The CDR3 DNA follows: TGTGCCAGCAGCTTCTCCCCCTACTCTATGGCGAATGAGCAGTTCTTC. The chain recombines TRBV7-3 with TRBJ2-1; D ambiguous. V dropped 3 bases and J dropped 7 bases, with 19 bases sitting between them. The CDR3 consists of 16 residues. Per germline, CDR1 SGHTA and CDR2 FQGTGA.

This clonotype was counted ten times or more. The chain employs TRBV12-3 or TRBV12-4 and TRBJ2-3; 12 bases are shared with TRBD2. The CDR3 extends over 16 amino acids. V shed 5 bases, J shed 0 bases, and the junction held 3 bases outside the gene matches. CDR3 nucleotide sequence: TGTGCCAGCAGTCTTGGGACTAGCGGGAGCACAGATACGCAGTATTTT. This translates into CASSLGTSGSTDTQYF.

This clonotype was counted ten times or more. A junction end diverges from the germline sequence, so it may reflect a read error. The chain has TRBV12-3 or TRBV12-4 and TRBJ1-5; D gene ambiguous. The CDR3 is made up of 12 amino acids. The CDR3 DNA reads TGTGCCAACAGTTTAGGATATCAGCCCCAGCATTTT. It translates to CANSLGYQPQHF.

This clonotype showed up just a few times. The chain joins TRBV29-1 to TRBJ2-2; 14 nucleotides align to TRBD2. Trimming took 5 bases from V and 6 from J; bases not matched to a gene: 5. CDR3 size: 15 residues. Germline V gene lookup returns CDR1 SQVTM and CDR2 ANQGSEA. This chain's CDR3 is CSVSGLAGEPGELFF. Here the CDR3 DNA reads TGCAGCGTTTCGGGACTAGCGGGAGAGCCCGGGGAGCTGTTTTTT.

This clonotype showed up just a few times. The chain has TRBV19 and TRBJ1-5; 9 bases map to TRBD1. The CDR3 totals 14 residues. Trimming took 7 bases from V and 2 from J; bases not matched to a gene: 3. Germline assignment: CDR1 LNHDA and CDR2 SQIVND (reference sequence). CDR3 residues: CASKRTGGNQPQHF. In DNA, the CDR3 is TGTGCCAGTAAAAGGACAGGGGGCAATCAGCCCCAGCATTTT.

This clonotype has more than one count but fewer than ten. The chain couples TRBV9 to TRBJ2-1; 12 nucleotides match TRBD2. Per germline, CDR1 SGDLS and CDR2 YYNGEE. V lost 4 bases to trimming and J lost 8 bases; unmatched junction nucleotides: 7. The CDR3 is 15 residues long. The CDR3 reads CASSPRLAGAYEQFF. In nucleotides, the CDR3 is TGTGCCAGCAGCCCGCGACTAGCGGGAGCCTATGAGCAGTTCTTC.

This chain links TRBV6-5 with TRBJ2-1; D perhaps matches TRBD2 (5 bases). Germline V gene lookup returns CDR1 MNHEY and CDR2 SVGAGI. The CDR3 length is 17 residues. Trimming removed 0 bases at V and 8 bases at J, with 20 bases between. The CDR3 loop is CASSYSRASPSGDEQFF. Written as DNA, the CDR3 is TGTGCCAGCAGTTACTCGAGGGCGAGTCCAAGTGGCGATGAGCAGTTCTTC.

The J gene is TRBJ2-2, the V gene TRBV7-9; D is possibly TRBD1 (5 bases). The V gene lost 4 bases and the J gene lost 4 bases, with 16 bases spanning the gap. CDR1 is SEHNR and CDR2 is FQNEAQ in the germline V gene (reference sequence). The length of the CDR3 is 16 residues. The DNA of the CDR3 is TGTGCCAGCAGCTCCCCCCAGCAGGGTCTCACCGGGGAGCTGTTTTTT. Translating it yields CASSSPQQGLTGELFF.

This clonotype has a count of ten or more. The chain joins TRBV12-3 or TRBV12-4 to TRBJ1-3; D unresolved. Trimming removed 10 bases from V and 0 bases from J, with 19 bases in between. This CDR3 comprises 16 residues. Here the CDR3 reads CATTAVPAASGNTIYF. Written as DNA, the CDR3 is TGTGCCACCACGGCCGTGCCGGCGGCCTCTGGAAACACCATATATTTT.

This clonotype was counted many times. This chain links TRBV28 with TRBJ2-1; D not resolved. CDR1 and CDR2 (germline): MDHEN, SYDVKM. The CDR3 has 18 residues. Trimming took off 3 bases at V and 1 base at J, with 19 bases between the two ends. The CDR3 here is CASSFSSGSFTSYNEQFF. CDR3 nucleotides: TGTGCCAGCAGTTTTAGTTCGGGCTCCTTTACATCCTACAATGAGCAGTTCTTC.

This chain connects TRBV6-1 to TRBJ2-1, with D maybe TRBD1 (6 bases). The ends were cut back, 6 bases at V and 0 bases at J, with 15 bases in the middle. The CDR3 consists of 16 residues. Germline CDR1 MNHNS, CDR2 SASEGT. The CDR3 DNA reads as TGTGCCAGCAGCCGGCGACAGGCACACTCCTACAATGAGCAGTTCTTC. Protein: CASSRRQAHSYNEQFF.

This clonotype was seen a few times. CDR3: CASSVPSSADTQYF. The CDR3 region has the DNA TGTGCCAGCAGTGTTCCCTCTTCCGCAGATACGCAGTATTTT. The chain carries TRBV2 and TRBJ2-3, with D unclear. Germline CDR1 reads SNHLY; CDR2 reads FYNNEI. V gave up 4 bases and J gave up 4 bases, with 12 bases separating them. The CDR3 sequence is 14 residues long.

This clonotype was observed many times. The chain links TRBV10-3 to TRBJ2-2, with a possible D match to TRBD2 (6 bases). Germline CDR1 ENHRY, CDR2 SYGVKD. The CDR3 totals 14 residues. The ends were cut back, 6 bases at V and 0 bases at J, with 8 bases in the middle. Here the CDR3 reads CAIRLASNTGELFF. The CDR3 nucleotides read TGTGCCATCAGGCTAGCGTCGAACACCGGGGAGCTGTTTTTT.

Ten or more counts support this clonotype. The rearrangement joins TRBV5-1 to TRBJ2-5; D is unresolved. The V end was cut by 0 bases, the J end by 0 bases, with 9 bases between. In germline, CDR1 is SGHRS, CDR2 YFSETQ. CDR3 length equals 15 residues. Written as DNA, the CDR3 is TGCGCCAGCAGCTTGGTCCTCAGACACCAAGAGACCCAGTACTTC. Protein: CASSLVLRHQETQYF.

The chain recombines TRBV7-3 with TRBJ2-3, with D possibly being TRBD2 (5 bases). V shed 7 bases and J shed 0 bases, with 11 bases lying between them. Germline V gene sequence: CDR1 SGHTA, CDR2 FQGTGA. The CDR3 runs 14 residues. This CDR3 reads CASKSAASTDTQYF. In nucleotides, the CDR3 is TGTGCCAGCAAGTCAGCGGCGAGCACAGATACGCAGTATTTT.